Listed below are T cell receptor beta chains from one sample, sequenced in a study of CD8 T cells in Susac syndrome. TCRdb independently ran MiXCR on the immunoSEQ multiplex PCR reads; one entry per CDR3 protein. The table lists around 200,000 distinct CDR3 sequences, roughly 94% of them singletons. Sequencing used CD4+ T cells from PBMCs. The source is a human donor in good health. The CDR3 runs from the conserved cysteine through the conserved F or W. The order of the fields is D gene, J gene, clone size, V gene, CDR3 DNA, CDR3 protein. D genes are given only for firm matches. A row's size may be missing; if present it is once, few, many or a size class.

d_call: TRBD1; j_call: TRBJ2-1; clone_size: NA; v_call: TRBV7-3; cdr3_nt: TGTGCCAGCAGCTTAACCCAGGACAGGGTTTGGTTCTTC; cdr3_aa: CASSLTQDRVWFF
d_call: TRBD1; j_call: TRBJ2-5; clone_size: NA; v_call: TRBV25-1; cdr3_nt: TGTGCCAGCAGTCCGGAAGGGGGACAGGGACAAGAGACCCAGTACTTC; cdr3_aa: CASSPEGGQGQETQYF
d_call: NA; j_call: TRBJ2-6; clone_size: once; v_call: TRBV27; cdr3_nt: TGTGCCAGCAGTGGGTCAGCCGGGGCCAACGTCCTGACTTTC; cdr3_aa: CASSGSAGANVLTF
d_call: NA; j_call: TRBJ2-2; clone_size: NA; v_call: TRBV3-1; cdr3_nt: TGTGCCAGCAAGACTGGCGGGGAGCTGTTTTTT; cdr3_aa: CASKTGGELFF
d_call: NA; j_call: TRBJ2-1; clone_size: NA; v_call: TRBV2; cdr3_nt: TGTGCCAGCATCCACGAGACTCCGAGCTCCTACAATGAGCAGTTCTTC; cdr3_aa: CASIHETPSSYNEQFF
d_call: TRBD1; j_call: TRBJ2-7; clone_size: NA; v_call: TRBV5-1; cdr3_nt: TGCGCCAGCAGCTTGGCCCCCGGACAGGACTCCTACGAGCAGTACTTC; cdr3_aa: CASSLAPGQDSYEQYF
d_call: NA; j_call: TRBJ2-6; clone_size: NA; v_call: TRBV7-9; cdr3_nt: TGTGCCAGCAGCTTAGCGGCGGTCTCTGGGGCCAACGTCCTGACTTTC; cdr3_aa: CASSLAAVSGANVLTF
d_call: TRBD1; j_call: TRBJ2-2; clone_size: NA; v_call: TRBV29-1; cdr3_nt: TGCAGCGCTTCAGGGGGTAACACCGGGGAGCTGTTTTTT; cdr3_aa: CSASGGNTGELFF
d_call: NA; j_call: TRBJ1-1; clone_size: NA; v_call: TRBV27; cdr3_nt: TGTGCCAGCAGACGGGGGATGCCGAACACTGAAGCTTTCTTT; cdr3_aa: CASRRGMPNTEAFF
d_call: NA; j_call: TRBJ1-2; clone_size: NA; v_call: TRBV5-4; cdr3_nt: TGTGCCAGCAGCCTGGCGAGGAGTGTCCGGAGTGGCTACACCTTC; cdr3_aa: CASSLARSVRSGYTF
d_call: TRBD1; j_call: TRBJ2-6; clone_size: NA; v_call: TRBV30; cdr3_nt: TGTGCCTGGGGACAGGGCCCCCCCTCTGGGGCCAACGTCCTGACTTTC; cdr3_aa: CAWGQGPPSGANVLTF
d_call: NA; j_call: TRBJ2-5; clone_size: NA; v_call: TRBV7-2; cdr3_nt: TGTGCCAGCAGCTCGTGGACAGCGTACCAAGAGACCCAGTACTTC; cdr3_aa: CASSSWTAYQETQYF
d_call: TRBD1; j_call: TRBJ1-6; clone_size: NA; v_call: TRBV19; cdr3_nt: TGTGCCAGTAACGACAGGGAATCACCCCTCCACTTT; cdr3_aa: CASNDRESPLHF
d_call: TRBD1; j_call: TRBJ2-5; clone_size: NA; v_call: TRBV25-1; cdr3_nt: TGTGCCAGCAGCCAGACAGGGGGCGTTGGCCGAGAGACCCAGTACTTC; cdr3_aa: CASSQTGGVGRETQYF
d_call: NA; j_call: TRBJ1-2; clone_size: NA; v_call: TRBV28; cdr3_nt: TGTGCCAGCAGTTGGGGGTTGAACTATGGCTACACCTTC; cdr3_aa: CASSWGLNYGYTF
d_call: TRBD1; j_call: TRBJ1-6; clone_size: NA; v_call: TRBV7-9; cdr3_nt: TGTGCCAGCAGCCCAGACAGGGTTCTGGGAAATTCACCCCTCCACTTT; cdr3_aa: CASSPDRVLGNSPLHF
d_call: NA; j_call: TRBJ2-7; clone_size: NA; v_call: TRBV7-9; cdr3_nt: TGTGCCAGCACCCGGGGAACAGACGAGCAGTACTTC; cdr3_aa: CASTRGTDEQYF
d_call: NA; j_call: TRBJ2-2; clone_size: NA; v_call: TRBV7-9; cdr3_nt: TGTGCCAGCACCGGTTTTGGGGTAGAGGCCGGGGAGCTGTTTTTT; cdr3_aa: CASTGFGVEAGELFF
d_call: NA; j_call: TRBJ2-7; clone_size: NA; v_call: TRBV6-2/TRBV6-3; cdr3_nt: TGTGCCAGCAGTTACTCGGACGAGCAGTACTTC; cdr3_aa: CASSYSDEQYF
d_call: TRBD2; j_call: TRBJ2-3; clone_size: NA; v_call: TRBV4-2; cdr3_nt: TGTGCCAGCAGCCAAGACGGGGGAGGACTAGCTAGCGGGAGGGCAGATACGCAGTATTTT; cdr3_aa: CASSQDGGGLASGRADTQYF
d_call: TRBD1; j_call: TRBJ2-1; clone_size: NA; v_call: TRBV4-2; cdr3_nt: TGTGCCAGCAGCCAAGACAGGGGGCTGAACAATGAGCAGTTCTTC; cdr3_aa: CASSQDRGLNNEQFF